This TCR beta chain was sequenced for a study of blood T cell repertoires in COVID-19. Study-level background: COVID-19 samples collected from the United States, Italy and Spain covered acute and convalescent phases. T cells, B-cell-depleted T cells, or PBMCs supplied cDNA or gDNA.

The table lists this clone with a few counts. Trimming cost V 0 bases and J 5 bases; bases outside gene matches: 4. This CDR3 is built from 15 residues. Germline V gene data show CDR1 as MNHEY and CDR2 as SVGAGI. Original processing methods: Researchers report that nucleated cell counts were estimated from reference gene primer amplification. Profiled with immunoSEQ multiplex PCR; TCRdb holds only in-frame clones, not every one. Clonal size and the V and J genes are those of that table, whereas D and trimming came from the DNA. The sample contains 40,000 or so clones, 75% to 90% of which appear only once.

This chain uses TRBV6-5 with TRBJ1-5; the match to TRBD1 covers 7 bases. The sample consisted of peripheral blood. This sequence originates from a man aged 60 to 69 with acute or convalescent COVID-19. The CDR3 sequence: CASSYSWDRDQPQHF. In DNA, the CDR3 is TGTGCCAGCAGTTACTCGTGGGACAGAGATCAGCCCCAGCATTTT.